These 26 T cell receptor beta chains originate from one sample sequenced in a study of shared clonotypes between healthy human individuals. As defined, naive CD8 cells were CD45RO-negative and positively selected for CCR7, with terminally differentiated effector memory CD45RA+ cells excluded. Using immunoSEQ multiplex PCR, the repertoire was profiled, and TCRdb retains in-frame clones only, with some absent. The sample lists about 650,000 clones, less than 97% occurring once. Sequencing used naive CD8+ T cells sorted from blood. The receptors were sampled from a woman in her 30s in good health.

For this clone: Other DNA sequences in the same sample also yield this CDR3. The gene calls are TRBV27 and TRBJ2-7; D perhaps matches TRBD2 (6 bases). Trimming cost V 3 bases and J 1 base, with 16 bases left between them. There are 16 residues in the CDR3. Germline CDR1 MNHEY, CDR2 SMNVEV (reference sequence). This chain's CDR3 is CASSLSIGRISYEQYF. Written as DNA, the CDR3 is TGTGCCAGCAGTTTGTCCATAGGGAGGATATCCTACGAGCAGTACTTC.

The chain employs TRBV7-9 and TRBJ2-7, with D perhaps matching TRBD1 (5 bases). The CDR3 has 13 amino acids. Between the trimmed V and J ends, which lost 3 bases and 5 bases, there was a span of 11 bases. Germline CDR1 reads SEHNR; CDR2 reads FQNEAQ (reference sequence). The CDR3 DNA sequence: TGTGCCAGCAGCTTCCAGGGAATGAACGAGCAGTACTTC. It yields the protein CASSFQGMNEQYF.

A word on this clone: Other DNA variants within this sample encode the same CDR3. The rearrangement uses TRBV27 and TRBJ2-2; unclear D gene. V lost 5 bases to trimming and J lost 5 bases, with 3 bases between them. Germline loops: CDR1 MNHEY, CDR2 SMNVEV (reference sequence). CDR3 size: 11 residues. The CDR3, as DNA: TGTGCCAGCAGTGGGACCGGGGAGCTGTTTTTT. Encoded protein: CASSGTGELFF.

The rearrangement links TRBV29-1 to TRBJ2-5, with D possibly TRBD2 on 5 matching bases. The CDR3 is 11 amino acids. V lost 6 bases, J lost 4 bases, and 9 bases lay in between. CDR1 and CDR2 (germline): SQVTM, ANQGSEA. The CDR3 is CSVGDLETQYF. The CDR3 DNA sequence: TGCAGCGTCGGGGATTTAGAGACCCAGTACTTC.

V is TRBV5-1 and J is TRBJ2-1; D ambiguous. Trimming shortened V by 3 bases and J by 6 bases, and 13 bases separated the two germline ends. Looked up from germline, CDR1 is SGHRS and CDR2 is YFSETQ. The CDR3 extends over 14 amino acids. For the CDR3, the DNA is TGCGCCAGCAGCTCCGTTGGGATGGGCAATGAGCAGTTCTTC. Protein sequence: CASSSVGMGNEQFF.

The V call is TRBV7-6, the J call TRBJ2-2; TRBD1 might be the D (6 bases). The CDR3 length is 13 residues. V lost 5 bases and J 5 bases, leaving 9 bases between the germline ends. Germline V CDR1 and CDR2: SGHVS, FNYEAQ. CDR3 residues: CASSQRGTGELFF. The CDR3 DNA follows: TGTGCCAGCAGCCAGAGGGGGACCGGGGAGCTGTTTTTT.

The chain has TRBV2 and TRBJ2-1; no reliable D call. CDR3 length: 16 residues. Germline assignment: CDR1 SNHLY and CDR2 FYNNEI. Trimming left V 5 bases short and J 0 bases short, with 14 bases between. This CDR3 is CASSPGVTSSYNEQFF. DNA of the CDR3: TGTGCCAGCAGTCCTGGCGTTACCAGCTCCTACAATGAGCAGTTCTTC.

The rearrangement uses TRBV9 and TRBJ2-3; D may be TRBD2 (5 bases). Trimming removed 2 bases at V and 4 bases at J, with 14 bases between. Germline V lookup: CDR1 SGDLS, CDR2 YYNGEE. The CDR3 runs 15 residues. In DNA form, the CDR3 reads TGTGCCAGCAGCGTGGAGGTCCAATTTTCAGATACGCAGTATTTT. It yields the protein CASSVEVQFSDTQYF.

This sequence joins TRBV19 and TRBJ2-3, with 11 bases identical to TRBD2. V dropped 5 bases and J dropped 2; count of bases not matched to a gene: 3. Germline loops: CDR1 LNHDA, CDR2 SQIVND (reference sequence). The CDR3 has 15 residues. CDR3 region: CASSRLAGPTDTQYF. The CDR3 nucleotides are TGTGCCAGTAGTCGACTAGCGGGACCCACAGATACGCAGTATTTT. The full variable domain, rest sourced from reference TRBV19 and TRBJ2-3, is DGGITQSPKYLFRKEGQNVTLSCEQNLNHDAMYWYRQDPGQGLRLIYYSQIVNDFQKGDIAEGYSVSREKKESFPLTVTSAQKNPTAFYLCASSRLAGPTDTQYFGPGTRLTVL.

The chain has TRBV28 and TRBJ1-4; D is ambiguous. The CDR3 is 14 amino acids. V dropped 6 bases and J dropped 8 bases, with 16 bases sitting between them. Germline CDR1 MDHEN, CDR2 SYDVKM. The CDR3 sequence: CASSQEPEKEKLFF. CDR3 in DNA: TGTGCCAGCAGCCAGGAGCCCGAGAAAGAAAAACTGTTTTTT.

The chain couples TRBV30 to TRBJ2-7; TRBD2 matches at 12 bases. CDR1 and CDR2 from the germline V gene are GTSNPN and SVGIG (reference sequence). V dropped 4 bases and J dropped 7; count of bases not matched to a gene: 5. The CDR3 consists of 13 residues. CDR3 sequence (DNA): TGTGCCTGGATGGCTAGCGGGAGGGGGGAGCAGTACTTC. This codes for CAWMASGRGEQYF.

The chain is built from TRBV28 and TRBJ2-3; 8 bases are a match to TRBD2. This CDR3 comprises 15 residues. Losses at the gene ends were 5 bases for V and 5 bases for J; bases not matched to a gene: 9. Germline V lookup: CDR1 MDHEN, CDR2 SYDVKM. The CDR3 coding sequence is TGTGCCAGCAGTGCACAGCGGGAGATGATAGATACGCAGTATTTT. Protein: CASSAQREMIDTQYF.

CDR3 coding DNA: TGTGCCAGCAGTCCGACAGGGGAAAGCACTGAAGCTTTCTTT. Protein: CASSPTGESTEAFF. V and J are TRBV13 and TRBJ1-1; 8 positions agree with TRBD1. Germline trimming cut 6 bases from V and 4 bases from J; bases unmatched to any gene: 7. The CDR3 covers 14 residues. The germline V gene encodes CDR1 PRHDT and CDR2 FYEKMQ (reference sequence).

The chain joins TRBV5-4 to TRBJ1-2, with 9 bases identical to TRBD1. With 4 bases clipped from V and 5 bases from J, the junction kept 6 bases outside the gene matches. This CDR3 contains 14 residues. Germline CDR1 reads SGHNT; CDR2 reads YYREEE (reference sequence). CDR3: CASSIQGAGYGYTF. The CDR3, as DNA: TGTGCCAGCAGCATACAGGGGGCAGGGTATGGCTACACCTTC.

V gene TRBV28 combines with J gene TRBJ1-4, with D maybe TRBD1 (5 bases). This CDR3 has 14 residues. The germline V gene has CDR1 MDHEN and CDR2 SYDVKM. The V gene lost 3 bases and the J gene lost 7 bases, with 12 bases spanning the gap. In DNA, the CDR3 is TGTGCCAGCAGTTTCCTAGGGCAGGGTGAAAAACTGTTTTTT. It is translated as CASSFLGQGEKLFF.

The chain is built from TRBV2 and TRBJ2-3, with a possible D match to TRBD1 (5 bases). Deletions cut 3 bases from V and 2 bases from J, with 9 bases between. Germline CDR1 SNHLY, CDR2 FYNNEI. The CDR3 contains 14 residues. DNA of the CDR3: TGTGCCAGCAGTGATTTCAGGGACACAGATACGCAGTATTTT. This translates into CASSDFRDTDTQYF.

The chain uses TRBV25-1 and TRBJ2-1; a possible D gene is TRBD2 (6 bases). The germline V gene encodes CDR1 MGHDK and CDR2 SYGVNS. The length of the CDR3 is 14 residues. Trimming pared 5 bases from V and 9 bases from J, leaving 17 bases between. DNA of the CDR3: TGTGCCAGCAGTCGGGAAACCGGAGGGTTTGAGCAGTTCTTC. Translating gives CASSRETGGFEQFF. The whole variable domain, remainder taken from reference TRBV25-1 and TRBJ2-1, is EADIYQTPRYLVIGTGKKITLECSQTMGHDKMYWYQQDPGMELHLIHYSYGVNSTEKGDLSSESTVSRIRTEHFPLTLESARPSHTSQYLCASSRETGGFEQFFGPGTRLTVL.

The V and J genes are TRBV7-9 and TRBJ2-5; TRBD1 agrees at 8 bases. The CDR3 spans 14 residues. With 5 bases clipped from V and 2 bases from J, the junction kept 4 bases outside the gene matches. Germline CDR1 is SEHNR and CDR2 is FQNEAQ (reference sequence). CDR3 in amino acids: CASSEGDRQETQYF. In DNA form, the CDR3 reads TGTGCCAGCAGCGAGGGGGACAGGCAAGAGACCCAGTACTTC.

V gene TRBV28 combines with J gene TRBJ2-7; D gene unclear. Trimming shortened V by 2 bases and J by 1 base, and 9 bases separated the two germline ends. The germline V gene has CDR1 MDHEN and CDR2 SYDVKM. The CDR3 length is 14 residues. The CDR3 is CASSLMGNSYEQYF. The CDR3 nucleotides read TGTGCCAGCAGTTTAATGGGTAATTCCTACGAGCAGTACTTC.

The chain combines TRBV9 with TRBJ2-1; D is undetermined. The CDR3 length is 15 residues. The germline V gene encodes CDR1 SGDLS and CDR2 YYNGEE. V was cut by 4 bases and J by 0 bases, with 11 bases left in between. The CDR3 is CASSTGRSSYNEQFF. DNA of the CDR3: TGTGCCAGCAGCACCGGACGCAGCTCCTACAATGAGCAGTTCTTC.

The chain recombines TRBV2 with TRBJ1-5; no firm D call. V was clipped by 2 bases and J by 0 bases, with 8 bases between them. Germline V CDR1 and CDR2: SNHLY, FYNNEI. The CDR3 has 15 amino acids. CDR3 DNA: TGTGCCAGCAGTGAACAGGACTATAGCAATCAGCCCCAGCATTTT. Residues: CASSEQDYSNQPQHF.

This chain links TRBV27 with TRBJ1-1; D possibly corresponds to TRBD1 (5 bases). The CDR3 totals 14 residues. V gave up 2 bases and J gave up 4 bases, with 11 bases separating them. CDR1 is MNHEY, CDR2 SMNVEV, per germline (reference sequence). The CDR3 sequence is CASSLQGPGTEAFF. For the CDR3, the DNA is TGTGCCAGCAGTTTACAGGGCCCAGGCACTGAAGCTTTCTTT.

CDR3 coding DNA: TGTGCCAGCAGCTTAGCCGTATATGATGAGCAGTTCTTC. It encodes CASSLAVYDEQFF. This chain joins TRBV7-9 and TRBJ2-1; D is uncertain. The CDR3 length is 13 residues. V was pared by 0 bases and J by 8 bases, with 8 bases between. CDR1 is SEHNR, CDR2 FQNEAQ, per germline (reference sequence).

The chain couples TRBV4-1 to TRBJ2-4; D unclear. Germline CDR1 and CDR2: MGHRA and YSYEKL. Between the trimmed V and J ends, which lost 4 bases and 0 bases, there was a span of 10 bases. The CDR3 is 15 residues long. The chain's CDR3 is CASSLNGVAKNIQYF. The CDR3 bases are TGCGCCAGCAGCCTCAATGGGGTAGCCAAAAACATTCAGTACTTC.

The chain employs TRBV4-1 and TRBJ2-2; D unresolved. This CDR3 contains 16 residues. Germline CDR1 reads MGHRA; CDR2 reads YSYEKL. Trimming took 0 bases from V and 0 from J, leaving 8 bases between them. CDR3 region: CASSQEWNSNTGELFF. CDR3 DNA: TGCGCCAGCAGCCAAGAATGGAATTCGAACACCGGGGAGCTGTTTTTT.

This clone has just one count. J is TRBJ1-1 and V is TRBV6-1; D not certain. This CDR3 comprises 12 residues. Trimming left V 7 bases short and J 6 bases short, with 12 bases between. Looked up from germline, CDR1 is MNHNS and CDR2 is SASEGT. CDR3 in amino acids: CASNNLAPEAFF. DNA of the CDR3: TGTGCCAGCAACAACTTAGCCCCTGAAGCTTTCTTT.